This T cell receptor beta chain was sequenced during a study of blood T cell repertoires in COVID-19 (dated by TCRdb to about 2020). For the study in its entirety: The collaborator samples originated in the United States, Italy and Spain and spanned the acute and convalescent phases of COVID-19. Sample metadata almost always included a de-identified subject ID, COVID-19 status, age in years and sex. Samples were obtained from the ongoing ImmuneRACE study (first 160 participants) and from 1,000 to 1,500 subjects provided by 6 global collaborators. HLA class I and class II types, where available, came from metadata supplied by the sample provider rather than from assay-based typing. Subjects who had been exposed to COVID-19, were actively infected with it, or had recovered from it provided the deeply sampled blood TCRbeta repertoires that made up the dataset. The repertoires were made available in a free public database intended to serve as a resource for research on the immune response to SARS-CoV-2. The material from the prospective study consisted of cDNA or gDNA derived from T cells, B-cell-depleted T cells, or PBMCs.

In the prospective study, participants were about 18 to 95 years old, resided in 25 or so geographic areas of the United States, and were enrolled through a virtual design. In the prospective study, participants were assigned to cohorts based on the clinical history participants reported in a screening survey and a study questionnaire. Mobile phlebotomists in the prospective study collected whole blood, serum and a nasopharyngeal or oropharyngeal swab from every participant. Participants in the prospective study had the option to provide additional blood draws and questionnaires over a roughly 2-month period. Prospective study blood samples were shipped either frozen or at room temperature before DNA extraction. This clone appeared once. There is no known antigen for this receptor. The input lacks base qualities; no much larger clone sits a single base away. The investigation overall reported the following: The quantity of clinical and demographic metadata differed by source and by participant and was supplied without curation.

The immunoSEQ Assay, a bias-controlled multiplex PCR, was used to amplify TCRbeta CDR3 regions from genomic DNA. The original methods were these. Nucleated cell counts per sample were estimated from amplification of reference gene primers within the assay. To quantify the absolute abundance of each unique TCRbeta CDR3 rearrangement, sequence reads were collapsed and filtered. Productive Simpson clonality was computed per sample as the square root of Simpson's diversity index over productive rearrangements. TCRdb stores this immuneACCESS table with in-frame sequences only. Part of the clones is absent; in the studies checked, under half of the shortfall reflects unresolved V genes, and no reason is known for the rest. That table supplies the V and J calls and clone size; D and trimming were determined from the DNA. Counted in this sample were 200,000 to 250,000 clones; roughly nine tenths of them appeared once. The top ten hold approximately 3.4% of the sample.

The germline V gene gives CDR1 as MDHEN and CDR2 as SYDVKM. Relative to germline, V is 5 bases shorter and J is 2 bases shorter, with 12 bases between their ends. The CDR3 contains 14 residues, cysteine and phenylalanine counted. Kept here is only the CDR3 DNA, which spans 42 bases and is read in frame from base 1. The sequencing sample was made of PBMCs or T cells enriched from blood (not recorded which). This receptor chain uses TRBV28 and TRBJ2-5, with TRBD1 perhaps the D gene, on 6 matching bases. This clonotype originated in a woman between 18 and 30 years old in a cohort exposed to, infected with or recovered from COVID-19 (not recorded which). The DNA reads as follows: TGTGCCAGCAGTGAAGGGACAAAACAAGAGACCCAGTACTTC. This yields the protein CASSEGTKQETQYF. Reference TRBV28 and TRBJ2-5 proteins supply the regions before and after the CDR3; the full variable domain is: DVKVTQSSRYLVKRTGEKVFLECVQDMDHENMFWYRQDPGLGLRLIYFSYDVKMKEKGDIPEGYSVSREKKERFSLILESASTNQTSMYLCASSEGTKQETQYFGPGTRLLVL.